These T cell receptor beta chains were read from a single sample in a study of OX40 agonist ivuxolimab in advanced cancers. The data were produced by immunoSEQ multiplex PCR, yet TCRdb's version contains in-frame clones alone and is incomplete. This table holds some 150,000 clones, about nine tenths found once. The sequences come from CD4+ or CD8+ T cells sorted from blood, collected in a trial of the OX40 agonist ivuxolimab. The receptors come from an adult with an advanced solid tumor such as melanoma, head and neck, liver or kidney cancer. Each CDR3 is given with its conserved first and last residue. The D gene is left open where the match is weak. Rows give clone size only sometimes, using once, few, many, or a class for an expanded clone.

v_gene: TRBV28; len: 14; d_gene: .; j_gene: TRBJ1-5; abundance: .; CDR3nt: TGTGCCAGTAGCCCCAGGTATAGCAATCAGCCCCAGCATTTT; CDR3aa: CASSPRYSNQPQHF
v_gene: TRBV11-2; len: 15; d_gene: .; j_gene: TRBJ1-5; abundance: .; CDR3nt: TGTGCCAGCAGCCGGGACGGTTATAGCAATCAGCCCCAGCATTTT; CDR3aa: CASSRDGYSNQPQHF
v_gene: TRBV28; len: 12; d_gene: .; j_gene: TRBJ2-7; abundance: .; CDR3nt: TGTGCCAGCAGCCCGACAGTGCACGAGCAGTACTTC; CDR3aa: CASSPTVHEQYF
v_gene: TRBV19; len: 16; d_gene: .; j_gene: TRBJ1-5; abundance: .; CDR3nt: TGTGCCAGTAGTACTCAGGGGAAGATGAGCAATCAGCCCCAGCATTTT; CDR3aa: CASSTQGKMSNQPQHF
v_gene: TRBV5-1; len: 16; d_gene: TRBD1; j_gene: TRBJ1-4; abundance: .; CDR3nt: TGCGCCAGCAGCTTAGGGACAGGGGCAACTAATGAAAAACTGTTTTTT; CDR3aa: CASSLGTGATNEKLFF
v_gene: TRBV19; len: 14; d_gene: .; j_gene: TRBJ1-1; abundance: .; CDR3nt: TGTGCCAGTAGTACGACGGACAGTAACACTGAAGCTTTCTTT; CDR3aa: CASSTTDSNTEAFF
v_gene: TRBV5-4; len: 16; d_gene: .; j_gene: TRBJ1-2; abundance: .; CDR3nt: TGTGCCAGCAGCTTGGAACAGGGAGGTGAGAGAAATGGCTACACCTTC; CDR3aa: CASSLEQGGERNGYTF
v_gene: TRBV7-2; len: 16; d_gene: .; j_gene: TRBJ2-2; abundance: .; CDR3nt: TGTGCCAGCAGCTCGCGGACATCTGCGAACACCGGGGAGCTGTTTTTT; CDR3aa: CASSSRTSANTGELFF
v_gene: TRBV5-4; len: 13; d_gene: .; j_gene: TRBJ1-4; abundance: .; CDR3nt: TGTGCCAGCAGCTTGGGGGGAGGGGAGAGACTGTTTTTT; CDR3aa: CASSLGGGERLFF
v_gene: TRBV20-1; len: 11; d_gene: TRBD2; j_gene: TRBJ2-7; abundance: .; CDR3nt: TGCAGTGCTAGTATAGCGGGAGCTGAGTACTTC; CDR3aa: CSASIAGAEYF
v_gene: TRBV29-1; len: 17; d_gene: .; j_gene: TRBJ2-5; abundance: few; CDR3nt: TGCAGCGTTGATTGGGCGGACGCTACCCCTTCTCAAGAGACCCAGTACTTC; CDR3aa: CSVDWADATPSQETQYF
v_gene: TRBV7-9; len: 13; d_gene: .; j_gene: TRBJ2-7; abundance: .; CDR3nt: TGTGCCAGCAGCCTGGAGGGCTACTACGAGCAGTACTTC; CDR3aa: CASSLEGYYEQYF
v_gene: TRBV5-4; len: 14; d_gene: .; j_gene: TRBJ2-5; abundance: .; CDR3nt: TGTGCCAGCAGCTTGGCAGGGAGTCAAGAGACCCAGTACTTC; CDR3aa: CASSLAGSQETQYF
v_gene: TRBV4-1; len: 16; d_gene: .; j_gene: TRBJ2-2; abundance: once; CDR3nt: TGCGCCAGCAGCCAAGTATCGGCAGGGCGGACCGGGGAGCTGTTTTTT; CDR3aa: CASSQVSAGRTGELFF